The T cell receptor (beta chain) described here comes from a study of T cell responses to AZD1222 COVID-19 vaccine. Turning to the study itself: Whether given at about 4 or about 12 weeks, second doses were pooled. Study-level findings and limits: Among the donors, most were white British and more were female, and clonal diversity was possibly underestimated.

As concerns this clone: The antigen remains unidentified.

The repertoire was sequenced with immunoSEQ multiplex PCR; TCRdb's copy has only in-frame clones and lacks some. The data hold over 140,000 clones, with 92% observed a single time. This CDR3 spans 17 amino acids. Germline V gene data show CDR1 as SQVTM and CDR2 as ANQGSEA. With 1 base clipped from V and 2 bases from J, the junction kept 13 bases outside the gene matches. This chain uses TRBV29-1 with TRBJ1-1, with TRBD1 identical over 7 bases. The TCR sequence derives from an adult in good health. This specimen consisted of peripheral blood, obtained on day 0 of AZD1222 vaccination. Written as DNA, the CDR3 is TGCAGCGTTGAAGGCAGCAAACTGAAGGGGGCCAACACTGAAGCTTTCTTT. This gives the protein CSVEGSKLKGANTEAFF.